What follows are 16 T cell receptor beta chains derived from one specimen sequenced in a study of control samples from healthy donors and cancer patients (dated by TCRdb to 2019 to 2021). The library was prepared using the immunoSEQ multiplex PCR assay. TCRdb took this table from immuneACCESS and kept in-frame rearrangements with V and J called. Such tables lack part of the clones; where checked against another copy, unresolved V genes explain under half of the gap, and the rest is unexplained. The sample table contains about 130,000 clones; only one count was recorded for more than 75% of them. Under 2% of the sample belongs to the ten largest clones. Input material: blood. These receptors all stem from a man between 18 and 29 years old in good health.

V is TRBV5-6 and J is TRBJ1-1; D is unresolved. This CDR3 is 14 amino acids long. Trimming shortened V by 4 bases and J by 1 base, and 11 bases separated the two germline ends. Germline V gene data show CDR1 as SGHDT and CDR2 as YYEEEE. The CDR3 region has the DNA TGTGCCAGCAGCCGAAGAATGGGGAACACTGAAGCTTTCTTT. Amino acid sequence: CASSRRMGNTEAFF.

J is TRBJ1-5 and V is TRBV6-2 or TRBV6-3; 8 bases line up with TRBD1. The CDR3 has 18 residues. From germline, CDR1 is MNHEY and CDR2 SVGEGT. The trim removed 6 bases at V and 1 base at J, leaving 14 bases unmatched. The CDR3 region is CASSFLGQGGLSNQPQHF. The DNA for the CDR3 is TGTGCCAGCAGCTTCTTAGGACAGGGAGGATTAAGCAATCAGCCCCAGCATTTT.

The chain has TRBV5-1 and TRBJ2-3; D remains ambiguous. Per the germline V gene, CDR1 is SGHRS and CDR2 is YFSETQ. The CDR3 contains 12 residues. V lost 0 bases and J 5 bases, leaving 4 bases between the germline ends. The CDR3 coding sequence is TGCGCCAGCAGCTTGGGACAAGATACGCAGTATTTT. Encoded protein: CASSLGQDTQYF.

The chain employs TRBV18 and TRBJ1-5; D is undetermined. There are 16 residues in the CDR3. Trimming cost V 4 bases and J 0 bases, with 13 bases left between them. Germline lookup yields CDR1 KGHSH and CDR2 LQKENI. This CDR3 is CASSLKREYSNQPQHF. CDR3 DNA sequence: TGTGCCAGCTCACTAAAAAGGGAGTATAGCAATCAGCCCCAGCATTTT.

There are a few counts of this clone. The V gene is TRBV4-3, the J gene TRBJ2-1; 10 nucleotides match TRBD2. Germline assignment: CDR1 LGHNA and CDR2 YSLEER. V was clipped by 0 bases and J by 8 bases; unmatched bases: 10. The CDR3 sequence is 17 residues long. CDR3 protein: CASSQEEKAGGLHEQFF. Written as DNA, the CDR3 is TGCGCCAGCAGCCAAGAGGAAAAAGCGGGAGGGCTCCATGAGCAGTTCTTC.

The chain uses TRBV12-3 or TRBV12-4 and TRBJ2-7, with D uncertain. Trimming removed 5 bases from V and 4 bases from J, with 6 bases in between. The CDR3 totals 11 residues. The CDR3 DNA sequence: TGTGCCAGCAGTCACTCATACGAGCAGTACTTC. It encodes CASSHSYEQYF.

The table lists this clone with a count of one. The chain combines TRBV5-4 with TRBJ1-2; D unclear. The CDR3 is 15 residues long. Trimming took off 4 bases at V and 8 bases at J, with 21 bases between the two ends. Germline-derived CDR1 and CDR2 are SGHNT and YYREEE (reference sequence). CDR3 in amino acids: CASSAGSEGLIGYTF. CDR3 DNA: TGTGCCAGCAGCGCGGGCAGTGAAGGGTTAATAGGCTACACCTTC.

This clone showed up just a few times. V gene TRBV5-1 combines with J gene TRBJ2-7; D gene ambiguous. This CDR3 is 15 amino acids long. Trimming shortened V by 0 bases and J by 2 bases, and 12 bases separated the two germline ends. Germline CDR1 is SGHRS and CDR2 is YFSETQ. CDR3 amino acids: CASSLATGRPYEQYF. The CDR3 coding sequence is TGCGCCAGCAGCTTGGCCACGGGCCGCCCCTACGAGCAGTACTTC.

This CDR3 is CASSLGQQDTQYF. The DNA of the CDR3 is TGCGCCAGCAGCTTGGGACAGCAGGATACGCAGTATTTT. The V call is TRBV5-1, the J call TRBJ2-3; possible D gene TRBD1, 5 bases. V shed 0 bases and J shed 6 bases, with 8 bases lying between them. The length of the CDR3 is 13 residues. CDR1 SGHRS and CDR2 YFSETQ come from the germline V gene.

The V call is TRBV19, the J call TRBJ1-2; 7 nucleotides agree with TRBD1. The trim removed 7 bases at V and 4 bases at J, leaving 9 bases unmatched. This CDR3 contains 14 residues. Germline-derived CDR1 and CDR2 are LNHDA and SQIVND (reference sequence). CDR3 in DNA: TGTGCCAGTACTCCGGGACAGCTCCTCTATGGCTACACCTTC. Encoded protein: CASTPGQLLYGYTF.

This chain uses TRBV6-5 with TRBJ1-2; TRBD1 matches 7 bases. Germline V gives CDR1 MNHEY, CDR2 SVGAGI. V lost 1 base, J lost 4 bases, and 3 bases stayed unmatched. The CDR3 spans 14 residues. The CDR3 region has the DNA TGTGCCAGCAGTTACTTGAGACAGGGCTATGGCTACACCTTC. This encodes CASSYLRQGYGYTF.

V is TRBV7-8 and J is TRBJ2-7, with D possibly TRBD2 on 6 matching bases. The CDR3 totals 18 residues. The ends were cut back, 2 bases at V and 4 bases at J, with 24 bases in the middle. Per germline, CDR1 SGHVS and CDR2 FQNEAQ. The DNA of the CDR3 is TGTGCCAGCAGCTTATTTAGTAGAGTAGGGGACTTTCGATACGAGCAGTACTTC. Residues: CASSLFSRVGDFRYEQYF. Full variable domain (remainder filled in from reference TRBV7-8 and TRBJ2-7): GAGVSQSPRYKVAKRGQDVALRCDPISGHVSLFWYQQALGQGPEFLTYFQNEAQLDKSGLPSDRFFAERPEGSVSTLKIQRTQQEDSAVYLCASSLFSRVGDFRYEQYFGPGTRLTVT.

This clone was detected only once. The rearrangement joins TRBV7-9 to TRBJ2-7; 7 bases are shared with TRBD1. The CDR3 runs to 13 residues. Germline CDR1 reads SEHNR; CDR2 reads FQNEAQ (reference sequence). Trimming at V came to 4 bases and at J to 3 bases, leaving 3 bases not matched to a gene. The CDR3 spells CASSSGQDYEQYF. CDR3 nucleotides: TGTGCCAGCAGCTCAGGACAGGACTACGAGCAGTACTTC.

This clone came up once. The genes are TRBV7-9 and TRBJ2-3, with D tentatively TRBD2 (6 bases). The ends were cut back, 3 bases at V and 0 bases at J, with 13 bases in the middle. Germline lookup yields CDR1 SEHNR and CDR2 FQNEAQ (reference sequence). The CDR3 is made up of 16 amino acids. CDR3 protein: CASSFGSGHSTDTQYF. CDR3 DNA: TGTGCCAGCAGCTTTGGGAGCGGGCATAGCACAGATACGCAGTATTTT.

The rearrangement uses TRBV3-1 (or the pseudogene TRBV3-2) and TRBJ1-1; D gene unclear. The length of the CDR3 is 13 residues. Trimming removed 0 bases from V and 8 bases from J, with 10 bases in between. The germline V gene has CDR1 LGHDT and CDR2 YNNKEL (reference sequence). The CDR3 sequence: CASSQDLRAEAFF. CDR3 sequence (DNA): TGTGCCAGCAGCCAAGATTTGCGGGCGGAAGCTTTCTTT.

Turning to this clone: Other DNA sequences from this sample encode an identical CDR3 as well. The chain recombines TRBV5-6 with TRBJ2-3; unclear D gene. CDR3 size: 15 residues. Germline CDR1 and CDR2: SGHDT and YYEEEE. With 1 base removed from V and 1 base from J, the gap between germline ends came to 10 bases. For the CDR3, the DNA is TGTGCCAGCAGCTTGAGCCTTTCTCGCACAGATACGCAGTATTTT. Encoded protein: CASSLSLSRTDTQYF.